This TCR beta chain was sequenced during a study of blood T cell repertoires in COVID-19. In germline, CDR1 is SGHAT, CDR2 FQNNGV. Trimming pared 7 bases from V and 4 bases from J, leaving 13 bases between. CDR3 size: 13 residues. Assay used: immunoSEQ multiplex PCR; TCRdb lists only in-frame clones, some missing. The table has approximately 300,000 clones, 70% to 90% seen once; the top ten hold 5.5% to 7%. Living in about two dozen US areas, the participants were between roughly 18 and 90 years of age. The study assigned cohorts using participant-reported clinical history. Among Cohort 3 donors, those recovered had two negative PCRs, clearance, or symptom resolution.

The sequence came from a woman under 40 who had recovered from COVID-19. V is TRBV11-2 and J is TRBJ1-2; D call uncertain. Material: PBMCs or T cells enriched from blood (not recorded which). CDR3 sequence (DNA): TGTGCCAGCAACCCCGGCGGTCTCTATGGCTACACCTTC. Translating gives CASNPGGLYGYTF.